These T cell receptor beta chains were read from a single sample in a study of blood T cell repertoires in COVID-19. TCRdb's copy holds only in-frame clones and misses some; the assay was immunoSEQ multiplex PCR. The repertoire holds about 250,000 clones, with 70% to 90% as singletons. Sequencing was performed on peripheral blood. All receptors derive from a man in his fifties with COVID-19, enrolled during active disease. Each CDR3 is given with its conserved first and last residue. D genes are given only for firm matches. Expanded clones get a size class; other rows say once, few or many, or leave the size out.

D gene	clone size	V gene	J gene	CDR3 DNA	CDR3 protein
-	-	TRBV20-1	TRBJ2-7	TGCAGTGCTAGTAAGGGGGGGAGCTCCTACGAGCAGTACTTC	CSASKGGSSYEQYF
-	-	TRBV19	TRBJ1-1	TGTGCCAGTAGGGATGTGGACAGAAACACTGAAGCTTTCTTT	CASRDVDRNTEAFF
-	-	TRBV20-1	TRBJ2-7	TGCAGTGCTAGTAACAGTTTCTCCTACGAGCAGTACTTC	CSASNSFSYEQYF
-	once	TRBV30	TRBJ1-6	TGTGCCTGGAGTTCCGGGGGAAATTCACCCCTCCACTTT	CAWSSGGNSPLHF
TRBD1	-	TRBV3-1/TRBV3-2	TRBJ1-2	TGTGCCAGCAGCCCCGGACAGGGAGGTGGCTACACCTTC	CASSPGQGGGYTF
TRBD1	-	TRBV27	TRBJ2-7	TGTGCCAGCAGTCCGGGACAGTTAAGGGTCGAGCAGTACTTC	CASSPGQLRVEQYF
-	once	TRBV7-9	TRBJ1-6	TGTGCCAGCAGCTTATCAGGGCAGCTCAATTCACCCCTCCACTTT	CASSLSGQLNSPLHF
-	-	TRBV6-5	TRBJ1-4	TGTGCCAGCACCCACGGGGAGACTAATGAAAAACTGTTTTTT	CASTHGETNEKLFF
-	-	TRBV9	TRBJ2-7	TGTGCCAGCAGCGTAAGTTCGGGCTACGAGCAGTACTTC	CASSVSSGYEQYF
TRBD1	-	TRBV28	TRBJ1-6	TGTGCCAGCAGTTTATTTCGACAGGGTTCGGGTCTGAGGAATAATTCACCCCTCCACTTT	CASSLFRQGSGLRNNSPLHF
TRBD1	-	TRBV19	TRBJ2-1	TGTGCCAGTAGTATAGCCCCCGGGCAGGGGGCCTTACAGTTCTTC	CASSIAPGQGALQFF
TRBD2	-	TRBV4-2	TRBJ2-5	TGTGCCAGCAGCCAAGGACCCACGACTAGCGGGCGTGAGACCCAGTACTTC	CASSQGPTTSGRETQYF
TRBD1	-	TRBV29-1	TRBJ2-3	TGCAGCGCACTTAAATCGGGACAGGGGGCTTTTGATACGCAGTATTTT	CSALKSGQGAFDTQYF
-	-	TRBV27	TRBJ2-6	TGTGCCAGCAGTTTATTCCGTCCCGGGGCTGGGGCCAACGTCCTGACTTTC	CASSLFRPGAGANVLTF
TRBD1	-	TRBV18	TRBJ1-6	TGTGCCAGCTCTTCCGACAGGGTTGGATCACCCCTCCACTTT	CASSSDRVGSPLHF
-	-	TRBV18	TRBJ2-7	TGTGCCAGCTCACCACCAGGGGTCATAATGGAGCAGTACTTC	CASSPPGVIMEQYF
TRBD2	-	TRBV11-2	TRBJ2-7	TGTGCCAGCAGCACACCCCGGGACTACAGCTACGAGCAGTACTTC	CASSTPRDYSYEQYF
TRBD1	-	TRBV27	TRBJ2-7	TGTGCCAGCAGTTGGGGACAGGGGGGGTACGAGCAGTACTTC	CASSWGQGGYEQYF
TRBD1	-	TRBV6-2/TRBV6-3	TRBJ1-2	TGTGCCAGCAGCCAGGGGGCGTCCTTTATTGGCTACACCTTC	CASSQGASFIGYTF
-	once	TRBV9	TRBJ2-7	TGTGCCAGCAGCGTAGGATCCGAGCGGGCGGGTTACGAGCAGTACTTC	CASSVGSERAGYEQYF
TRBD2	few	TRBV9	TRBJ2-2	TGTGCCAGCAGCACGGGGGGGATCGGGGAGCTGTTTTTT	CASSTGGIGELFF
TRBD1	-	TRBV19	TRBJ1-6	TGTGCCAGTAGTATGGACAGGGGGCGTTCACCCCTCCACTTT	CASSMDRGRSPLHF
-	-	TRBV18	TRBJ1-1	TGTGCCAGCTCACACGAGAGGGAGGCTTTCTTT	CASSHEREAFF
-	-	TRBV18	TRBJ1-5	TGTGCCAGCTCACCCCCAGGTTCCGGACAGCCCCAGCATTTT	CASSPPGSGQPQHF
TRBD1	once	TRBV19	TRBJ1-2	TGTGCCAGTACCACGTTAAAACTGACAGGGTTCTCCTATGGCTACACCTTC	CASTTLKLTGFSYGYTF
TRBD2	-	TRBV6-2/TRBV6-3	TRBJ2-7	TGTGCCAGCAGTTACTTTCTAGCGGGGGGCCCTCGGGACGAGCAGTACTTC	CASSYFLAGGPRDEQYF
-	-	TRBV7-2	TRBJ2-7	TGTGCCAGCAGCTCTACAGGGTCCAGCTCCTACGAGCAGTACTTC	CASSSTGSSSYEQYF
TRBD2	-	TRBV10-2	TRBJ2-5	TGCGCCAGCAGTGAGAGCGGGGGGCCCCAAGAGACCCAGTACTTC	CASSESGGPQETQYF
TRBD1	-	TRBV5-1	TRBJ2-1	TGCGCCAGCAGCCCGGTCCCGGGACAGGGCTGGGAGCAGTTCTTC	CASSPVPGQGWEQFF
-	-	TRBV9	TRBJ2-5	TGTGCCAGCAGCGTAGGGGGCAGCCGCCAAGAGACCCAGTACTTC	CASSVGGSRQETQYF
-	-	TRBV9	TRBJ1-2	TGTGCCAGCAGCGTCGCCCCAGGGTCCGCAAACTATGGCTACACCTTC	CASSVAPGSANYGYTF
-	-	TRBV2	TRBJ1-5	TGTGCCAGCAGTAAACCTGGGGGGGGCGCATGGCAGCCCCAGCATTTT	CASSKPGGGAWQPQHF
-	-	TRBV5-1	TRBJ2-2	TGCGCCAGCAGCCTCCGGACAGACACCGGGGAGCTGTTTTTT	CASSLRTDTGELFF
-	-	TRBV7-9	TRBJ2-7	TGTGCCAGCAGCCGAAGAACCCCGGGACAAAGCTCCTACGAGCAGTACTTC	CASSRRTPGQSSYEQYF
-	-	TRBV5-1	TRBJ2-7	TGCGCCAGCAGCTTGTACCCAGGGCCGAACGAGCAGTACTTC	CASSLYPGPNEQYF
-	-	TRBV5-1	TRBJ2-3	TGCGCCAGCAGCTTGGCTATTGGCGGCCTCACAGATACGCAGTATTTT	CASSLAIGGLTDTQYF
-	-	TRBV3-1/TRBV3-2	TRBJ1-3	TGTGCCAGCAGCCAAGGCCTTAAGACAGGATCGATGAACACCATATATTTT	CASSQGLKTGSMNTIYF
-	-	TRBV7-2	TRBJ2-5	TGTGCCAGCCGGACGAGGGGGGGCCTGGGCGTGGAGACCCAGTACTTC	CASRTRGGLGVETQYF
TRBD2	-	TRBV5-1	TRBJ2-7	TGCGCCAGCAGCTTGGGCGGGACTAGGGATGAGCAGTACTTC	CASSLGGTRDEQYF
-	-	TRBV7-2	TRBJ2-7	TGTGCCAGCAGCTTGACAACAGTGGCAGACTACGAGCAGTACTTC	CASSLTTVADYEQYF
TRBD2	-	TRBV4-1	TRBJ2-1	TGCGCCAGCAGCCAAGCTAGCGGGGGCGCCTACAATGAGCAGTTCTTC	CASSQASGGAYNEQFF
-	few	TRBV27	TRBJ1-2	TGTGCCAGCAGGTCTTACCCGGGGGACCTTAACTATGGCTACACCTTC	CASRSYPGDLNYGYTF
TRBD2	-	TRBV30	TRBJ2-1	TGTGCTCGGCTCCAAGTCGGGACTAGAAATGAGCAGTTCTTC	CARLQVGTRNEQFF
TRBD1	-	TRBV6-6	TRBJ1-1	TGTGCCAGCAGTTACGAACAGGGGATGAACACTGAAGCTTTCTTT	CASSYEQGMNTEAFF
TRBD1	-	TRBV30	TRBJ2-7	TGTGCCTGGAGCGCACAGGGGTTCGAGCAGTACTTC	CAWSAQGFEQYF
TRBD1	once	TRBV27	TRBJ2-7	TGTGCCAGCAGTGGATACAGGGGTCAGCGCGAGCAGTACTTC	CASSGYRGQREQYF
-	-	TRBV28	TRBJ1-3	TGTGCCAGCATCGGGACACCCAGCTCTGGAAACACCATATATTTT	CASIGTPSSGNTIYF
TRBD1	-	TRBV30	TRBJ2-7	TGTGCCTGGAGTCCAGGGGGCATCCCGCCCTACGAGCAGTACTTC	CAWSPGGIPPYEQYF
-	few	TRBV5-4	TRBJ1-1	TGTGCCAGCAGCGTGGACAGCCTCACTGAAGCTTTCTTT	CASSVDSLTEAFF
TRBD2	-	TRBV3-1/TRBV3-2	TRBJ2-1	TGTGCCAGCACGGCGGGGGATGAGCAGTTCTTC	CASTAGDEQFF
-	-	TRBV5-4	TRBJ1-6	TGTGCCAGCAGCTTTCAGGGTTTAAGCTCACCCCTCCACTTT	CASSFQGLSSPLHF